The 14 T cell receptor beta chains reported below all come from one sample, sequenced in a study of shared clonotypes between healthy human individuals. Naive CD8 cells were CD45RO-negative, positively selected for CCR7, excluding terminally differentiated effector memory CD45RA+ cells. Assay: immunoSEQ multiplex PCR; the TCRdb copy retains only in-frame clones and omits some. The sample lists around 640,000 clones, approximately 96% occurring once. Source material: naive CD8+ T cells sorted from blood. Receptors originate from a woman under 40 in good health.

V is TRBV7-2 and J is TRBJ2-2; no definite D call. The CDR3 totals 15 residues. Looked up from germline, CDR1 is SGHTA and CDR2 is FQGNSA. V was pared by 3 bases and J by 4 bases, with 12 bases between. In DNA form, the CDR3 reads TGTGCCAGCAGCTTCAAGCGACCCTCCACCGGGGAGCTGTTTTTT. Translated: CASSFKRPSTGELFF.

J is TRBJ2-1 and V is TRBV13; no clear D. Per germline, CDR1 PRHDT and CDR2 FYEKMQ (reference sequence). Trimming stripped 1 base from V and 9 bases from J, with 10 bases between. The CDR3 length is 13 residues. This CDR3 is CASSLEIAREQFF. The CDR3 DNA sequence: TGTGCCAGCAGCTTAGAAATCGCGCGTGAGCAGTTCTTC.

The V call is TRBV9, the J call TRBJ1-1, with D unclear. V lost 0 bases, J lost 1 base, and 7 bases lay in between. The CDR3 is 14 amino acids. CDR1 is SGDLS, CDR2 YYNGEE, per germline. CDR3 residues: CASSVAEGNTEAFF. The CDR3 DNA follows: TGTGCCAGCAGCGTAGCGGAAGGGAACACTGAAGCTTTCTTT.

This chain joins TRBV25-1 and TRBJ2-5; 7 bases match TRBD2. Germline CDR1 and CDR2: MGHDK and SYGVNS. V trimming: 2 bases; J trimming: 5 bases; junction bases outside the gene matches: 5. The CDR3 totals 14 residues. The CDR3: CASSEHREVETQYF. CDR3 DNA: TGTGCCAGCAGTGAACATCGGGAGGTTGAGACCCAGTACTTC.

The chain recombines TRBV2 with TRBJ2-3; a weak D match, TRBD1 (6 bases). Germline CDR1 SNHLY, CDR2 FYNNEI. V was shortened by 8 bases and J by 4 bases, with 13 bases between the two germline ends. The CDR3 loop spans 13 amino acids. For the CDR3, the DNA is TGTGCCAGCGTGGGGGCGCACTCAGATACGCAGTATTTT. It specifies CASVGAHSDTQYF.

The V gene is TRBV29-1, the J gene TRBJ2-7, with 9 bases that match TRBD2. CDR3 size: 12 residues. V lost 5 bases and J lost 7; bases outside the gene matches: 6. The V gene's germline CDR1 is SQVTM and CDR2 ANQGSEA. The CDR3 nucleotides are TGCAGCGTTTTAGCGGGAGCGGGGGAGCAGTACTTC. It is translated as CSVLAGAGEQYF.

This chain links TRBV29-1 with TRBJ1-2, with 10 positions matching TRBD1. Per germline, CDR1 SQVTM and CDR2 ANQGSEA. This CDR3 region has 18 residues. Unmatched junction bases numbered 25, after V lost 7 bases and J lost 8 bases. The CDR3, as DNA: TGCAGCGCCCCAACTTCGTGGGACAGGGGCCCTCATTATCGCGGCTACACCTTC. It encodes CSAPTSWDRGPHYRGYTF.

The gene calls are TRBV21-1 and TRBJ2-7; the table names TRBD2, a call not compared with the DNA. TRBV21-1 is given as a pseudogene. The CDR3 is made up of 14 amino acids. CDR3: CASSKRKRTYEQYF. CDR3 DNA: TGTGCCAGCAGCAAAAGGAAGCGGACCTACGAGCAGTACTTC.

The DNA of the CDR3 is TGTGCCAGCAGTGCCCGACTAGAGGGTTACAATGAGCAGTTCTTC. This sequence encodes CASSARLEGYNEQFF. This rearrangement joins TRBV6-4 to TRBJ2-1, with D tentatively TRBD2 (6 bases). V lost 4 bases, J lost 4 bases, and 14 bases lay in between. CDR1 MRHNA and CDR2 SNTAGT come from the germline V gene. The CDR3 spans 15 residues.

This clone occurred once. This chain uses TRBV5-4 with TRBJ2-7; D is unclear. Germline values: CDR1 SGHNT, CDR2 YYREEE (reference sequence). The V end lost 4 bases, the J end lost 2 bases, and 7 bases lay between the germline ends. This CDR3 region has 12 residues. The CDR3 bases are TGTGCCAGCAGCGACGGGCCCTACGAGCAGTACTTC. It encodes CASSDGPYEQYF. Full variable domain (rest looked up from reference TRBV5-4 and TRBJ2-7): ETGVTQSPTHLIKTRGQQVTLRCSSQSGHNTVSWYQQALGQGPQFIFQYYREEENGRGNFPPRFSGLQFPNYSSELNVNALELDDSALYLCASSDGPYEQYFGPGTRLTVT.

This sequence joins TRBV10-3 and TRBJ2-7, with a possible D match to TRBD1 (6 bases). Per the germline V gene, CDR1 is ENHRY and CDR2 is SYGVKD. This CDR3 is 14 amino acids long. The ends were cut back, 0 bases at V and 3 bases at J, with 9 bases in the middle. The CDR3 loop reads CAISESETGYEQYF. In DNA form, the CDR3 reads TGTGCCATCAGTGAGTCCGAGACAGGCTACGAGCAGTACTTC.

The chain couples TRBV7-8 to TRBJ1-5; 7 bases agree with TRBD1. Losses at the gene ends were 1 base for V and 5 bases for J; bases not matched to a gene: 8. This CDR3 is 16 amino acids long. CDR1 SGHVS and CDR2 FQNEAQ come from the germline V gene. The CDR3 DNA reads as TGTGCCAGCAGCTTAGGAGAGGGGGCTTTCCATCAGCCCCAGCATTTT. Protein product: CASSLGEGAFHQPQHF.

The genes are TRBV4-1 and TRBJ2-1; possible D gene TRBD1, 5 bases. This CDR3 region has 14 residues. Germline V gene lookup returns CDR1 MGHRA and CDR2 YSYEKL. V was shortened by 4 bases and J by 13 bases, with 20 bases between the two germline ends. The CDR3 loop is CASSRQFPPVSQFF. The CDR3 DNA reads TGCGCCAGCAGCCGACAGTTTCCCCCAGTGTCCCAGTTCTTC.

The rearrangement joins TRBV16 to TRBJ1-3; maybe TRBD1 (6 bases). The length of the CDR3 is 15 residues. CDR1 is KGHSY and CDR2 is FQNENV in the germline V gene. Trimming took off 4 bases at V and 8 bases at J, with 18 bases between the two ends. CDR3 loop: CASSPRAGGSDTIYF. The CDR3 region has the DNA TGTGCCAGCAGCCCCCGAGCGGGGGGCAGTGACACCATATATTTT. Filled out from reference TRBV16 and TRBJ1-3, the complete variable domain reads GEEVAQTPKHLVRGEGQKAKLYCAPIKGHSYVFWYQQVLKNEFKFLISFQNENVFDETGMPKERFSAKCLPNSPCSLEIQATKLEDSAVYFCASSPRAGGSDTIYFGEGSWLTVV.